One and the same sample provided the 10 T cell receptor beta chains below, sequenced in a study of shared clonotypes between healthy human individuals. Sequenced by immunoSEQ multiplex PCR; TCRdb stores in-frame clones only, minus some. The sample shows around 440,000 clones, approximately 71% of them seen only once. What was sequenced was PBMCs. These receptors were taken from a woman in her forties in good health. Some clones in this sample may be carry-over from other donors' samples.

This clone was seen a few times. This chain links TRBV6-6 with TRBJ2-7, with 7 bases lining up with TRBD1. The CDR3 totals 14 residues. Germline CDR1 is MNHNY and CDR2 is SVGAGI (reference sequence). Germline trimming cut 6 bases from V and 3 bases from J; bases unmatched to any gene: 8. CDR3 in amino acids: CASRSGTVLYEQYF. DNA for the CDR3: TGTGCCAGCAGGTCCGGGACAGTCCTCTACGAGCAGTACTTC.

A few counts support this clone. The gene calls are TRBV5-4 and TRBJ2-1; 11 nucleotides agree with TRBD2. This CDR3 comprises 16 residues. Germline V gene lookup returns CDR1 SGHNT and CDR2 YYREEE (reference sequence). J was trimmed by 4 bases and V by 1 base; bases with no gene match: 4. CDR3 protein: CASSLTTSGIYNEQFF. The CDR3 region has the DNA TGTGCCAGCAGCTTGACGACTAGCGGGATATACAATGAGCAGTTCTTC.

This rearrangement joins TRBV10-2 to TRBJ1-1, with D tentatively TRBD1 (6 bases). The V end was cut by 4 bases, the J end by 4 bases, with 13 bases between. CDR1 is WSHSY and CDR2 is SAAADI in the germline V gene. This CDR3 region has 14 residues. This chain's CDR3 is CASSGEAGVTEAFF. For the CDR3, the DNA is TGCGCCAGCAGTGGGGAGGCAGGGGTCACTGAAGCTTTCTTT.

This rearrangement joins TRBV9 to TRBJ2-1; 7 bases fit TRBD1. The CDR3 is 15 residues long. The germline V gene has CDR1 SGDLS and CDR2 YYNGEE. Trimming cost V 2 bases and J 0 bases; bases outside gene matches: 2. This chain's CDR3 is CASSVTGDSYNEQFF. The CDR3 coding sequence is TGTGCCAGCAGCGTCACAGGGGACTCCTACAATGAGCAGTTCTTC.

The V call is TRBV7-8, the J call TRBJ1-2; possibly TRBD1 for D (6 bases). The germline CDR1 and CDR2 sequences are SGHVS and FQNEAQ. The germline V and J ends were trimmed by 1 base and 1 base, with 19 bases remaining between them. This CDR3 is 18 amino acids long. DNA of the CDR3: TGTGCCAGCAGCTTAGTAGGACTCGAAAGGGGGTTTAACTATGGCTACACCTTC. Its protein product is CASSLVGLERGFNYGYTF.

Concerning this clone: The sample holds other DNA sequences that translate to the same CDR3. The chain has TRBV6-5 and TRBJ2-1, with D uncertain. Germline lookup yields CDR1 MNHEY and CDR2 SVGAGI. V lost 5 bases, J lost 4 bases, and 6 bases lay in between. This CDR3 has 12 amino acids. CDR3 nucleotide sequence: TGTGCCAGCAGTACCAAGTACAATGAGCAGTTCTTC. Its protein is CASSTKYNEQFF.

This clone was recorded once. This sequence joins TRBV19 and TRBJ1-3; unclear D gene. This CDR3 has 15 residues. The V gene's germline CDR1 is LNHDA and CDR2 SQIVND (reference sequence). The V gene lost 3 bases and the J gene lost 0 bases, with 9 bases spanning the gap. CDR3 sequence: CASSIEQLSGNTIYF. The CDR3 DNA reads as TGTGCCAGTAGTATTGAACAGCTCTCTGGAAACACCATATATTTT.

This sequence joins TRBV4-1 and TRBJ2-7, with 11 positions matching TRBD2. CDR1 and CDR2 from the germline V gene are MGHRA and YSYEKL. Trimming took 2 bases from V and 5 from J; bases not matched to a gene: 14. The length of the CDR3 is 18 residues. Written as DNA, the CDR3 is TGCGCCAGCAGCCAAAAGCCAACCACTAGCGGGAGTCTCCACGAGCAGTACTTC. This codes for CASSQKPTTSGSLHEQYF.

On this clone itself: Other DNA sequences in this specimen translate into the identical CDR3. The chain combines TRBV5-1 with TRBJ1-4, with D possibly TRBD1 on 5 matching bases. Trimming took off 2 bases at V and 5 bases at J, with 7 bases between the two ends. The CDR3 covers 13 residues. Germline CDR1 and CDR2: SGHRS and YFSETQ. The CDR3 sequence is CASSLQENEKLFF. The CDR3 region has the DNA TGCGCCAGCAGCTTACAGGAAAATGAAAAACTGTTTTTT.

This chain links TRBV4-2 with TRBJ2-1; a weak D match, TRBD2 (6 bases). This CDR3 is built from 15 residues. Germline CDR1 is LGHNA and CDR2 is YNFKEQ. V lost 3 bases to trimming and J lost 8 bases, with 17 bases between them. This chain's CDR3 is CASSQKGGKGDEQFF. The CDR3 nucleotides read TGTGCCAGCAGCCAGAAGGGCGGGAAGGGCGATGAGCAGTTCTTC.